The clone carrying this T cell receptor (beta chain) was detected only once. Its antigen is still unknown. The CDR3 contains 17 residues. The ends were cut back, 0 bases at V and 2 bases at J, with 17 bases in the middle. Looked up from germline, CDR1 is SGHRS and CDR2 is YFSETQ. Unique molecular identifiers were incorporated during preparation of the TCRbeta library. TCRdb recomputed calls from the PCR reads with MiXCR, one row per CDR3 protein. This sample carries 440,000 or so distinct CDR3 sequences, 43% of them seen once, and the ten largest clones take approximately 30%. The data originate from a study of T-cell reconstitution after alpha-beta-depleted transplantation in children. Study-level points and caveats: Expanded graft clones numbering several hundred reportedly gave rise to alpha-beta T cells about two months after transplant. T-cell counts and diversity were attributed mostly to newly produced T cells one year after transplant.

This chain joins TRBV5-1 and TRBJ2-5; perhaps TRBD1 as D (6 bases). Material: PBMCs, obtained before TCRalphabeta/CD19-depleted stem cell transplant. The receptor was isolated from a girl aged 2 to 9 with aplastic anemia, due to receive a stem cell transplant. In DNA, the CDR3 is TGCGCCAGCAGCTTGGCCCGCCGAACAGGGATTCAAGAGACCCAGTACTTC. This codes for CASSLARRTGIQETQYF. Combining the CDR3 with reference TRBV5-1 and TRBJ2-5 gives the whole variable domain KAGVTQTPRYLIKTRGQQVTLSCSPISGHRSVSWYQQTPGQGLQFLFEYFSETQRNKGNFPGRFSGRQFSNSRSEMNVSTLELGDSALYLCASSLARRTGIQETQYFGPGTRLLVL.